This TCR beta chain was identified in a study of cytomegalovirus exposure and HLA in healthy donors. Across the study: Within the Caucasian-associated ancestry cluster were roughly 82% of the roughly 400 genotyped donors.

Study results and limitations: Among the CMV-associated chains, a few were confirmed in vitro as specific for CMV antigens. In presence/absence analyses, roughly uniform sequencing depth across donors was assumed.

Losses at the gene ends were 6 bases for V and 0 bases for J; bases not matched to a gene: 11. Germline CDR1 and CDR2: SGHRS and YFSETQ. The CDR3 runs to 16 residues. A word on this clone: What it binds is unknown.

Both 60 Vbeta primers and 13 Jbeta primers went into the PCR. TCRdb's copy holds only in-frame clones and misses some; the assay was immunoSEQ multiplex PCR. Its table lists approximately 190,000 clones. The TCR sequence derives from a boy younger than 18 in good health and CMV-seronegative. The chain carries TRBV5-1 and TRBJ1-1; TRBD1 matches at 7 bases. The sequenced material came from PBMCs. The CDR3 is CASISGGTDMNTEAFF. CDR3 DNA: TGCGCCAGCATCTCAGGGGGGACAGACATGAACACTGAAGCTTTCTTT. Full variable domain (missing parts from reference TRBV5-1 and TRBJ1-1): KAGVTQTPRYLIKTRGQQVTLSCSPISGHRSVSWYQQTPGQGLQFLFEYFSETQRNKGNFPGRFSGRQFSNSRSEMNVSTLELGDSALYLCASISGGTDMNTEAFFGQGTRLTVV.